The rows below give T cell receptor beta chains drawn from one sample of a study of human T cells and chemical hapten exposure. A single record per CDR3 protein comes from TCRdb applying MiXCR to the RACE reads. The sample includes about 84,000 distinct CDR3 sequences, 10% seen only once; the top ten take roughly 2.5%. Sequenced material: whole blood, taken in connection with sensitization to the hapten diphenylcyclopropenone (DPC). All receptors come from a woman aged 25 to 39 with alopecia areata. Some clones in this sample may be carry-over from other donors' samples. Both conserved end residues are part of each CDR3. A D gene is named only where the DNA matches it firmly. Clone size appears in some rows only: once, few, many, or a class for an expanded clone.

CDR3aa,CDR3nt,j_gene,d_gene,v_gene,abundance
CSVTVQGATYEQYF,TGCAGCGTTACGGTACAGGGGGCAACCTACGAGCAGTACTTC,TRBJ2-7,TRBD1,TRBV29-1,.
CASSLQAGGEQYF,TGTGCCAGCAGCCTACAGGCAGGGGGCGAGCAGTACTTC,TRBJ2-7,TRBD1,TRBV11-2,.
CASSVATAPGSTDTQYF,TGTGCCAGCAGCGTAGCTACGGCCCCGGGGAGCACAGATACGCAGTATTTT,TRBJ2-3,.,TRBV9,many
CASSQDRERQPQHF,TGCGCCAGCAGCCAAGACAGGGAGCGGCAGCCCCAGCATTTT,TRBJ1-5,.,TRBV4-3,many
CASRRGDRDSPPHF,TGTGCCAGCAGGAGGGGGGACAGGGACTCACCCCCCCACTTT,TRBJ1-6,TRBD1,TRBV3-1,.
CSAGTGSNQPQHF,TGCAGTGCCGGAACAGGCAGCAATCAGCCCCAGCATTTT,TRBJ1-5,.,TRBV20-1,few
CSHSRAGTEAFF,TGCAGCCACAGTCGGGCCGGGACTGAAGCTTTCTTT,TRBJ1-1,.,TRBV29-1,many
CASSYFEKGEQFF,TGTGCCAGCAGCTATTTCGAGAAGGGTGAGCAGTTCTTC,TRBJ2-1,.,TRBV2,many
CASSPFSSDQPQHF,TGTGCCAGCAGCCCCTTCAGTTCGGATCAGCCCCAGCATTTT,TRBJ1-5,.,TRBV12-3/TRBV12-4,.
CAISTSTNTGELFF,TGTGCCATCAGCACTAGTACGAACACCGGGGAGCTGTTTTTT,TRBJ2-2,.,TRBV10-3,.
CASSLETGVYSNQPQHF,TGTGCCAGCAGCTTAGAGACAGGGGTTTATAGCAATCAGCCCCAGCATTTT,TRBJ1-5,TRBD1,TRBV7-2,.
CASSFQPITTEAFF,TGTGCCAGCAGCTTCCAACCGATTACCACTGAAGCTTTCTTT,TRBJ1-1,.,TRBV7-2,.
CASSLDNRGTGNTIYF,TGTGCCAGCAGCTTGGATAACAGGGGCACTGGAAACACCATATATTTT,TRBJ1-3,TRBD1,TRBV7-8,many
CASSQDMGPAGELFF,TGCGCCAGCAGCCAAGATATGGGCCCGGCCGGGGAGCTGTTTTTT,TRBJ2-2,.,TRBV4-3,.
CASSVDPTGHGNQPQHF,TGTGCCAGTAGCGTCGATCCGACAGGGCATGGCAATCAGCCCCAGCATTTT,TRBJ1-5,TRBD1,TRBV19,many
CSVEGDRNVAKNIQYF,TGCAGCGTTGAAGGGGACAGAAATGTAGCCAAAAACATTCAGTACTTC,TRBJ2-4,TRBD1,TRBV29-1,few
CSAEMTGGYTF,TGCAGTGCCGAAATGACTGGTGGCTACACCTTC,TRBJ1-2,.,TRBV20-1,.
CASSPHLGDTEAFF,TGTGCCAGCAGTCCACATTTGGGGGACACTGAAGCTTTCTTT,TRBJ1-1,.,TRBV6-2/TRBV6-3,.
CSASPAETQYF,TGCAGTGCTAGTCCTGCGGAGACCCAGTACTTC,TRBJ2-5,.,TRBV20-1,few
CASSLGSGGGQETQYF,TGTGCCAGCAGCTTAGGTAGCGGGGGTGGCCAAGAGACCCAGTACTTC,TRBJ2-5,TRBD2,TRBV7-3,many
CSADSGGAHLETQYF,TGCAGTGCTGATAGCGGGGGGGCCCATTTGGAGACCCAGTACTTC,TRBJ2-5,TRBD2,TRBV20-1,many
CASSETQGEWETQYF,TGTGCCAGCAGTGAAACGCAGGGGGAATGGGAGACCCAGTACTTC,TRBJ2-5,TRBD1,TRBV28,many
CASSQTTGNYETQYF,TGTGCCAGCAGCCAAACGACAGGGAACTATGAGACCCAGTACTTC,TRBJ2-5,TRBD1,TRBV7-9,many
CASSLEVGGKGTQYF,TGCGCCAGCAGCTTGGAAGTGGGCGGGAAGGGGACCCAGTACTTC,TRBJ2-5,.,TRBV5-1,many
CASSLGGGIANEKLFF,TGCGCCAGCAGCTTGGGAGGAGGGATCGCTAATGAAAAACTGTTTTTT,TRBJ1-4,.,TRBV5-1,few
CASSREGANQPQHF,TGTGCCAGCAGCCGCGAGGGGGCGAATCAGCCCCAGCATTTT,TRBJ1-5,TRBD1,TRBV11-1,few
CASTPPQPGQGTGELFF,TGTGCCAGCACCCCCCCCCAACCGGGACAGGGGACCGGGGAGCTGTTTTTT,TRBJ2-2,TRBD1,TRBV12-3/TRBV12-4,.
CASSETSGSDEQYF,TGTGCCAGCAGCGAGACTAGCGGGAGTGATGAGCAGTACTTC,TRBJ2-7,TRBD2,TRBV9,few
CASSLEVPTDTQYF,TGCGCCAGCAGCTTGGAGGTCCCCACAGATACGCAGTATTTT,TRBJ2-3,.,TRBV5-1,many
CASSSGSFHTEAFF,TGTGCCAGCAGCTCCGGATCGTTCCACACTGAAGCTTTCTTT,TRBJ1-1,.,TRBV11-2,many
CASSSGPRQETQYF,TGTGCCAGCAGCTCGGGACCTCGTCAAGAGACCCAGTACTTC,TRBJ2-5,.,TRBV7-2,few
CSVWYNEQFF,TGCAGCGTTTGGTACAATGAGCAGTTCTTC,TRBJ2-1,.,TRBV29-1,many
CASNLPPGAYEQYF,TGTGCCAGCAACCTACCGCCAGGGGCCTACGAGCAGTACTTC,TRBJ2-7,.,TRBV6-6,many
CASSLGQVAHTTDTQYF,TGTGCCAGCAGCTTAGGCCAGGTAGCGCACACCACAGATACGCAGTATTTT,TRBJ2-3,.,TRBV13,many
CASNTGYAPNTGELFF,TGTGCCAGTAATACAGGGTACGCCCCGAACACCGGGGAGCTGTTTTTT,TRBJ2-2,.,TRBV19,.
CASSPPGQMNTEAFF,TGTGCCAGCTCACCACCGGGACAGATGAACACTGAAGCTTTCTTT,TRBJ1-1,TRBD1,TRBV18,few
CASSQVRLAGNNEQFF,TGTGCCAGCAGCCAGGTTAGACTAGCGGGCAACAATGAGCAGTTCTTC,TRBJ2-1,TRBD2,TRBV3-1,many
CSVETEPFEQFF,TGCAGCGTTGAGACAGAGCCTTTTGAGCAGTTCTTC,TRBJ2-1,.,TRBV29-1,many
CSVGERRYEQYF,TGCAGCGTTGGGGAGCGCAGGTACGAGCAGTACTTC,TRBJ2-7,.,TRBV29-1,.
CASSPLPGLSYNEQFF,TGTGCCAGCTCACCATTGCCCGGACTCAGCTACAATGAGCAGTTCTTC,TRBJ2-1,.,TRBV18,many
CAWRGRGKQETQYF,TGTGCCTGGAGGGGCAGGGGGAAGCAAGAGACCCAGTACTTC,TRBJ2-5,TRBD1,TRBV30,many